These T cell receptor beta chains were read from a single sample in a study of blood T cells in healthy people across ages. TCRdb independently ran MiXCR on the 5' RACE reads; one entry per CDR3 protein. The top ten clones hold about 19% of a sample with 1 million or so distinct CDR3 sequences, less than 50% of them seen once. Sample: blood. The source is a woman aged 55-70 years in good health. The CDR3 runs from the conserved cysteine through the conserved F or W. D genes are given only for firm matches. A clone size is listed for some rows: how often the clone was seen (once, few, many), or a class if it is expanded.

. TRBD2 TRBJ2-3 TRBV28 TGTGCCAGCAGTCCGGGACTAGCAGGGCGGGAGGGTACGCAGTATTTT CASSPGLAGREGTQYF
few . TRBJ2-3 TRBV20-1 TGCAGTGCTATCATGGTTAACACAGATACGCAGTATTTT CSAIMVNTDTQYF
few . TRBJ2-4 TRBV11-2 TGTGCCAGCAGCTTAGGGGGGTTTGGCAAAAACATTCAGTACTTC CASSLGGFGKNIQYF
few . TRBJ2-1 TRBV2 TGTGCCAGCATCCGGGATAGACAGCAGTTCTTC CASIRDRQQFF
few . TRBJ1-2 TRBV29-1 TGCAGCGCGATCGGTTTAATGGACTATGGCTACACCTTC CSAIGLMDYGYTF
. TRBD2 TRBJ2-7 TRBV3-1 TGTGCCAGCAGCCAGGCACTAGCGGGAGGGCCCGACGAGCAGTACTTC CASSQALAGGPDEQYF
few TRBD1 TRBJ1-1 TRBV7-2 TGTGCCAGCAGCCCCCCAGGCAGGGGGGGCACTGAAGCTTTCTTT CASSPPGRGGTEAFF
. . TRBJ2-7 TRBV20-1 TGCAGTGCTAGAGATGAGGCAGCGTCATCCTACGAGCAGTACTTC CSARDEAASSYEQYF
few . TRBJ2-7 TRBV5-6 TGTGCCAGCAGCTTGGAGGGATCGTGGGAGAGGCAGGACGAGCAGTACTTC CASSLEGSWERQDEQYF
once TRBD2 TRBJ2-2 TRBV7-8 TGTGCCAGCAGCCGGGGGGCTAGCGGGATGGTTGGGGAGCTGTTTTTT CASSRGASGMVGELFF
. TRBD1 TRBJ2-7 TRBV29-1 TGCAGCGTGGACAGGAGATTATACAATGAGCAGTACTTC CSVDRRLYNEQYF